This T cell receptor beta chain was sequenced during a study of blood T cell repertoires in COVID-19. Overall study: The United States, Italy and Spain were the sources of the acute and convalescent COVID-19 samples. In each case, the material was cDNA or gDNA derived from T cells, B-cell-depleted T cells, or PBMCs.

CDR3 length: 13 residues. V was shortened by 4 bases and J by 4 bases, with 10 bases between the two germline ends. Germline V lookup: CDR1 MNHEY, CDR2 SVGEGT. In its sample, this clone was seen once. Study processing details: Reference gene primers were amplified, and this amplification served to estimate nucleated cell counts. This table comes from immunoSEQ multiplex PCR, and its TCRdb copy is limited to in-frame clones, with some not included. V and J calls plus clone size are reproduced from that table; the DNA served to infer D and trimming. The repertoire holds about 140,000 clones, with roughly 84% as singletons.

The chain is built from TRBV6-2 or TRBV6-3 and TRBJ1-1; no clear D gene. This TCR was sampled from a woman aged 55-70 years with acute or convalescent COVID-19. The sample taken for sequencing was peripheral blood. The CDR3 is CASSFGVRTEAFF. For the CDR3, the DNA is TGTGCCAGCAGTTTCGGAGTGCGCACTGAAGCTTTCTTT.